This T cell receptor beta chain was identified during a study of shared clonotypes between healthy human individuals. Libraries were prepared by immunoSEQ multiplex PCR; TCRdb keeps only in-frame clonotypes and omits some of them. The sample contains some 1 million clones, roughly 75% of which appear only once. Trimming cost V 1 base and J 6 bases, with 14 bases left between them. CDR1 and CDR2 (germline): SGHRS, YFSETQ. The CDR3 contains 15 residues. The receptor was isolated from a man younger than 30 in good health. Sequenced: memory CD4+ T cells sorted from blood. As for subset: CD45RA-negative fraction. The chain joins TRBV5-1 to TRBJ2-4, with a weak D call TRBD2 (5 bases). DNA of the CDR3: TGCGCCAGCAGCTTGCAAGGCTCTGAGGGAAACATTCAGTACTTC. Translating it yields CASSLQGSEGNIQYF.